Listed below are T cell receptor beta chains from one sample, sequenced in a study of control samples from healthy donors and cancer patients. Assay: immunoSEQ multiplex PCR; the TCRdb copy retains only in-frame clones and omits some. The data contain about 140,000 clones, about 91% of them seen just once; the ten biggest clones take up under 2%. The sample comprised blood. These receptors originate from a man aged 18 to 30 in good health. The CDR3 runs from the conserved cysteine through the conserved F or W. Fields, in order: V gene, D gene, J gene, clone size, CDR3 DNA, CDR3 protein. D genes are given only for firm matches. The size of a clone is reported for some rows only, either as once, few or many, or as a class for expanded clones.

TRBV11-2	NA	TRBJ2-7	few	TGTGCCAGCAGCCCCGGTCCCCACACCTACGAGCAGTACTTC	CASSPGPHTYEQYF
TRBV7-2	NA	TRBJ2-7	once	TGTGCCAGCAGCTTAGGTGGGGTCTCCTACGAGCAGTACTTC	CASSLGGVSYEQYF
TRBV9	TRBD1	TRBJ2-7	NA	TGTGCCAGCAGCCCATGGACAGGGCCTTCCGTTGGCGAGCAGTACTTC	CASSPWTGPSVGEQYF
TRBV5-4	TRBD2	TRBJ2-3	NA	TGTGCCAGCAGCTCGAGGACTAGCGGGCGCCGCACGAATACGCAGTATTTT	CASSSRTSGRRTNTQYF
TRBV27	TRBD1	TRBJ1-6	NA	TGTGCCAGCAGTTTATCGAGGGGGACAGGTGTCCAACTTCCCCTCCACTTT	CASSLSRGTGVQLPLHF
TRBV30	TRBD1	TRBJ1-6	NA	TGTGCCTGGAGTGTACAAGGGGGCTCACCCCTCCACTTT	CAWSVQGGSPLHF
TRBV30	NA	TRBJ2-7	NA	TGTGCCTGGAGTGTAGGGCCTAGGGGCGAGCAGTACTTC	CAWSVGPRGEQYF
TRBV5-1	NA	TRBJ2-7	NA	TGCGCCAGCAGCCCGACGCAGGGCCTATCCTACGAGCAGTACTTC	CASSPTQGLSYEQYF
TRBV11-2	TRBD1	TRBJ1-1	NA	TGTGCCAGCAGCTTAAGAGGGGGCTCGGACACTGAAGCTTTCTTT	CASSLRGGSDTEAFF
TRBV6-5	NA	TRBJ1-6	once	TGTGCCAGCAGCCCCGGGACCTCTTGGAATTCACCCCTCCACTTT	CASSPGTSWNSPLHF
TRBV5-1	NA	TRBJ1-2	NA	TGCGCCAGCAGCTTGGGAGAAGAGGGCTACACCTTC	CASSLGEEGYTF
TRBV6-1	TRBD2	TRBJ2-7	NA	TGTGCCAGCAGTGACCTGGGGACTAGCGGGGGGAAGTACGAGCAGTACTTC	CASSDLGTSGGKYEQYF
TRBV4-3	NA	TRBJ1-4	NA	TGCGCCAGCAGCCAAGATTCCGGGGCTAATGAAAAACTGTTTTTT	CASSQDSGANEKLFF